The TCR beta chain under discussion was sequenced for a study of T cell changes during pregnancy in multiple sclerosis. The CDR3 has 15 residues. Germline CDR1 MGHRA, CDR2 YSYEKL. The V end was cut by 0 bases, the J end by 5 bases, with 12 bases between. The protocol was immunoSEQ multiplex PCR, while the TCRdb copy is restricted to in-frame clones and leaves out a portion. Found here are approximately 130,000 clones, less than 97% of them singletons; the top ten hold over 0.35%. This TCR derives from a female donor with multiple sclerosis, enrolled in a pregnancy study. Material: peripheral blood, obtained after pregnancy. The chain has TRBV4-1 and TRBJ2-3; D is undetermined. The CDR3 region has the DNA TGCGCCAGCAGCCAAGATACAAGTTTCAAAGATACGCAGTATTTT. Protein product: CASSQDTSFKDTQYF.